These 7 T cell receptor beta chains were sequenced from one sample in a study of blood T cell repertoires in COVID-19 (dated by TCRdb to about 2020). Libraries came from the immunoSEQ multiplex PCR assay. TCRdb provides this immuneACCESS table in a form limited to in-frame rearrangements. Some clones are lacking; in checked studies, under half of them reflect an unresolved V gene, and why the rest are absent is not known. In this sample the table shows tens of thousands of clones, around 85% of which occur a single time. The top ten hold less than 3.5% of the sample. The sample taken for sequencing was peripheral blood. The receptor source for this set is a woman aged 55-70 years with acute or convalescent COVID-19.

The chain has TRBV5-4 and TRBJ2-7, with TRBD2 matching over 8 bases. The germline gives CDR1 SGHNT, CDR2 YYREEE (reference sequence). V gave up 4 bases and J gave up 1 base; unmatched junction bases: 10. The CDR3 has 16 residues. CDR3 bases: TGTGCCAGCAGCCCAGGGGAGCGGGGGCCATCCTACGAGCAGTACTTC. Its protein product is CASSPGERGPSYEQYF.

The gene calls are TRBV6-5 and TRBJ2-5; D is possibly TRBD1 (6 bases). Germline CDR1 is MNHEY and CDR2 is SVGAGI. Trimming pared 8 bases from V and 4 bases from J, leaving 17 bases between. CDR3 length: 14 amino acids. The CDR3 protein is CASDDTGFRETQYF. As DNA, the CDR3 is TGTGCCAGCGATGATACAGGGTTTCGAGAGACCCAGTACTTC.

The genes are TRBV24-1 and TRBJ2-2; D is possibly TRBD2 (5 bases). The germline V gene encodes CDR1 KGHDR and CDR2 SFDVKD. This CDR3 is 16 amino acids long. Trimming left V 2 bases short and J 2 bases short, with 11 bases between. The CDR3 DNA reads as TGTGCCACCAGTGATTCCAGGACTGGTAACACCGGGGAGCTGTTTTTT. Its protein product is CATSDSRTGNTGELFF.

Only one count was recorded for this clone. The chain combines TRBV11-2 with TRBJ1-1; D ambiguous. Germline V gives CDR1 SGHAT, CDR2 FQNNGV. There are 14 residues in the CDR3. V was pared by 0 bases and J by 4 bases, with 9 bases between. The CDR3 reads CASSLDPIGTEAFF. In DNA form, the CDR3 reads TGTGCCAGCAGCTTAGATCCTATCGGCACTGAAGCTTTCTTT.

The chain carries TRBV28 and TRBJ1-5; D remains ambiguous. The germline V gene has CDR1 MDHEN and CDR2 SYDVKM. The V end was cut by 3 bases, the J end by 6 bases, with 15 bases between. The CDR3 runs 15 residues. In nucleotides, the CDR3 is TGTGCCAGCAGTTTCTCTGGCGGGTCGGGTCAGCCCCAGCATTTT. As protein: CASSFSGGSGQPQHF.

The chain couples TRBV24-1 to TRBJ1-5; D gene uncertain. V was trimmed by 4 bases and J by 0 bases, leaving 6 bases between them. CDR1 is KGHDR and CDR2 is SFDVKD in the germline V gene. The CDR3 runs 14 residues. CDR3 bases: TGTGCCACCAGTGAACAGCTTAGCAATCAGCCCCAGCATTTT. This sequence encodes CATSEQLSNQPQHF.

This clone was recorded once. CDR3 nucleotides: TGTGCCAGCAGTTCAACAGGGTGGAGCACTGAAGCTTTCTTT. This sequence encodes CASSSTGWSTEAFF. The chain has TRBV5-4 and TRBJ1-1; weak D call: TRBD1 (6 bases). The CDR3 spans 14 residues. Trimming cost V 5 bases and J 4 bases, with 15 bases left between them. In germline, CDR1 is SGHNT, CDR2 YYREEE (reference sequence).